This T cell receptor (beta chain) was found in a study of CD8 T cells in ankylosing spondylitis. General study findings and limits: A motif of fewer than ten highly homologous TCR beta variants was seen as apparently characteristic of ankylosing spondylitis blood.

TCRdb fed the 5' RACE reads into MiXCR, producing one record per CDR3 protein. The data show 400,000 or so distinct CDR3 sequences, more than 25% seen once. The germline V gene encodes CDR1 DFQATT and CDR2 SNEGSKA (reference sequence). This CDR3 spans 15 amino acids. V lost 4 bases to trimming and J lost 5 bases; unmatched junction nucleotides: 6. As for this clonotype: Its cognate antigen is unknown.

Sequenced input: blood, either unsorted or a sorted T cell fraction (not recorded which). This chain joins TRBV20-1 and TRBJ2-2; TRBD2 agrees at 11 bases. This TCR was sampled from a male donor with ankylosing spondylitis. Here the CDR3 DNA reads TGCAGTGCTACGGGATCTAGCGGGAGGACCGGGGAGCTGTTTTTT. The encoded protein is CSATGSSGRTGELFF.